A single sample gave rise to the 4 T cell receptor beta chains below, sequenced in a study of blood T cell repertoires in COVID-19. Sequencing used immunoSEQ multiplex PCR; TCRdb keeps in-frame clones, though not all of them. This sample yields 140,000 to 150,000 clones, of which around 86% are seen a single time; around 6.5% belongs to the top ten. Specimen: peripheral blood. Source of these receptors: a man aged 80 or over with acute or convalescent COVID-19.

The chain joins TRBV19 to TRBJ2-7; TRBD2 aligns across 10 bases. The J segment lost 2 bases and the V segment lost 6 bases, leaving 7 bases of the junction unmatched. Germline V CDR1 and CDR2: LNHDA, SQIVND (reference sequence). The CDR3 covers 15 residues. The CDR3 reads CASSDLAGEPYEQYF. The CDR3 DNA sequence: TGTGCCAGTAGCGATCTAGCGGGGGAACCCTACGAGCAGTACTTC. The variable domain in full, with the rest retrieved from reference TRBV19 and TRBJ2-7, is DGGITQSPKYLFRKEGQNVTLSCEQNLNHDAMYWYRQDPGQGLRLIYYSQIVNDFQKGDIAEGYSVSREKKESFPLTVTSAQKNPTAFYLCASSDLAGEPYEQYFGPGTRLTVT.

The rearrangement joins TRBV27 to TRBJ1-1; tentatively, D is TRBD1 (6 bases). The CDR3 loop spans 16 amino acids. CDR1 and CDR2 from the germline V gene are MNHEY and SMNVEV (reference sequence). V was clipped by 3 bases and J by 5 bases, with 19 bases between them. The CDR3 reads CASSLAVWGQVTEAFF. DNA for the CDR3: TGTGCCAGCAGTTTGGCCGTATGGGGGCAGGTGACTGAAGCTTTCTTT.

V usage is TRBV10-1 and J usage is TRBJ2-1; tentatively, D is TRBD1 (7 bases). Trimming left V 0 bases short and J 4 bases short, with 10 bases between. The germline CDR1 and CDR2 sequences are WNHNN and SYGVQD (reference sequence). The CDR3 runs 15 residues. The CDR3 spells CASSESTGRYNEQFF. The CDR3 coding sequence is TGCGCCAGCAGTGAGTCGACAGGGAGGTACAATGAGCAGTTCTTC.

The rearrangement links TRBV5-6 to TRBJ1-4; no clear D. Per the germline V gene, CDR1 is SGHDT and CDR2 is YYEEEE. V was pared by 0 bases and J by 0 bases, with 9 bases between. This CDR3 spans 16 amino acids. Here the CDR3 DNA reads TGTGCCAGCAGCTTGGGCAGCGCAGCAACTAATGAAAAACTGTTTTTT. It codes for CASSLGSAATNEKLFF.